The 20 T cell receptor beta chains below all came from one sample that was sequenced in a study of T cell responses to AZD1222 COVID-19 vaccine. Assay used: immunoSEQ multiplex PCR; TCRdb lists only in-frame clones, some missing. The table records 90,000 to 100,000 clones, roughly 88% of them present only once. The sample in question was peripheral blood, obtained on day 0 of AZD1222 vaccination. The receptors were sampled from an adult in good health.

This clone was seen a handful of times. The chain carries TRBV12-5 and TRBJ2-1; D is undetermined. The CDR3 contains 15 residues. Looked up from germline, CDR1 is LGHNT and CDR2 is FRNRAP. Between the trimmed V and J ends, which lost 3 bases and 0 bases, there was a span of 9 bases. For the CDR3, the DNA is TGTGCTAGTGGTTTAGGAGAGAGCTCCTACAATGAGCAGTTCTTC. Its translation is CASGLGESSYNEQFF.

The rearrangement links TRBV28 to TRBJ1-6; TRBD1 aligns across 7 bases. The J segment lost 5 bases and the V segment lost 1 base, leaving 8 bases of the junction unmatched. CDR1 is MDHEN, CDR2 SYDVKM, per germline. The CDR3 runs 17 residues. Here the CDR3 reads CASSLYEGAGDNSPLHF. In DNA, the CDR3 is TGTGCCAGCAGTTTATATGAGGGGGCTGGGGATAATTCACCCCTCCACTTT.

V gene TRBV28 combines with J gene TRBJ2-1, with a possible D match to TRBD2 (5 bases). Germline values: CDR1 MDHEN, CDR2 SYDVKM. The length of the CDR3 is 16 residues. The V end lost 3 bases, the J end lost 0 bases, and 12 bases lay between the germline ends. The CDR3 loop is CASSFRDGGSYNEQFF. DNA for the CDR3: TGTGCCAGCAGTTTCCGGGATGGAGGCTCCTACAATGAGCAGTTCTTC.

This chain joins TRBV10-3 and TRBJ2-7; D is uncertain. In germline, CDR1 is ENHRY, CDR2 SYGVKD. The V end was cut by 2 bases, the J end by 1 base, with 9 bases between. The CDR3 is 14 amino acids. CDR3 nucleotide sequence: TGTGCCATCAGTGAGAAGGGTTTATCCTACGAGCAGTACTTC. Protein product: CAISEKGLSYEQYF.

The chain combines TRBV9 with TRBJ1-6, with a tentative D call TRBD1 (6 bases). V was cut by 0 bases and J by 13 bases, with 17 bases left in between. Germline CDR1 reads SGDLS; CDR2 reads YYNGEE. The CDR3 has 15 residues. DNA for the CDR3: TGTGCCAGCAGCGTAGGGAGGGACACTCGTTCCCCCCTCCACTTT. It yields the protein CASSVGRDTRSPLHF.

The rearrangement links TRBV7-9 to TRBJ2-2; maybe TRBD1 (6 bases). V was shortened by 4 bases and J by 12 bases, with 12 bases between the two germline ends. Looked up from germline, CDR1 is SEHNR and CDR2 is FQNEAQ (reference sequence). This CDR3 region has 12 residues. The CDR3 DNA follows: TGTGCCAGCAGCTCATATCAGGGGAAGCTGTTTTTT. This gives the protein CASSSYQGKLFF.

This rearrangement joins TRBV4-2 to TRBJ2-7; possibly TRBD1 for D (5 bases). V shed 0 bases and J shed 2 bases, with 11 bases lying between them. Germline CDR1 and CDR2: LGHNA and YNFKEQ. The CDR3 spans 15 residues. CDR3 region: CASSQDPRQTYEQYF. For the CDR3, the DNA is TGTGCCAGCAGCCAAGATCCCCGACAGACCTACGAGCAGTACTTC.

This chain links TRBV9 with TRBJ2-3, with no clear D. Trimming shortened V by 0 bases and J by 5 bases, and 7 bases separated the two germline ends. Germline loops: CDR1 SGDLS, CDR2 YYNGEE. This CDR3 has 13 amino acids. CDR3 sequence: CASSVAAQDTQYF. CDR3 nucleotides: TGTGCCAGCAGCGTAGCCGCCCAAGATACGCAGTATTTT.

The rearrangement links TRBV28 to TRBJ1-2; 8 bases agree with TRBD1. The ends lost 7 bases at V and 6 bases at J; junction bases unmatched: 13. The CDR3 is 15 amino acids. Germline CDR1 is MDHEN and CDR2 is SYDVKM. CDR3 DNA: TGTGCCAGCAATTCGAGGGCAGGGGGCGGTGATGGCTACACCTTC. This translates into CASNSRAGGGDGYTF.

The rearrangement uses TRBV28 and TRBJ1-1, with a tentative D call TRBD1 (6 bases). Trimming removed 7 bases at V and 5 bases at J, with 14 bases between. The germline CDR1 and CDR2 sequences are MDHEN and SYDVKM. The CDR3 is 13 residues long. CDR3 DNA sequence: TGTGCCAGCACCATACAGGGAGGGACTGAAGCTTTCTTT. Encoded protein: CASTIQGGTEAFF.

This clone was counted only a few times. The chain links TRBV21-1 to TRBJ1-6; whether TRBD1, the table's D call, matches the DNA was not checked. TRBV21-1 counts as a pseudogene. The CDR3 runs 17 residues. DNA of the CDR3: TGTGCCAGCAGCAAATTTAAGACAGGGATTAATAATTCACCCCTCCACTTT. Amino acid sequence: CASSKFKTGINNSPLHF.

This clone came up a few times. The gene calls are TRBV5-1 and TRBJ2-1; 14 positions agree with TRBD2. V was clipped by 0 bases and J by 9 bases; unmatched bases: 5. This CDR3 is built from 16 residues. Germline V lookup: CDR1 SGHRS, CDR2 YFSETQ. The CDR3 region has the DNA TGCGCCAGCAGCTTGGCGGGACTAGCGGGAGTGTCTGAGCAGTTCTTC. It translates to CASSLAGLAGVSEQFF.

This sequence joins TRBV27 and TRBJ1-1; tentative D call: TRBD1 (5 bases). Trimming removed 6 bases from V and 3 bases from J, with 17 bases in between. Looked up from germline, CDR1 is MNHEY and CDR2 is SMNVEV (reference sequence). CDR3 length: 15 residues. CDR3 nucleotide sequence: TGTGCCAGCAGCCACCGGGCCGGGGGGGACACTGAAGCTTTCTTT. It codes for CASSHRAGGDTEAFF.

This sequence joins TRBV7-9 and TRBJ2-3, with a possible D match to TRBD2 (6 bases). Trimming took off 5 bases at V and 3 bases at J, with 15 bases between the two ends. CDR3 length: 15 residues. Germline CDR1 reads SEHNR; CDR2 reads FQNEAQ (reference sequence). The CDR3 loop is CASSKARLGTDTQYF. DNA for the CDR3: TGTGCCAGCAGCAAAGCGAGACTAGGAACAGATACGCAGTATTTT.

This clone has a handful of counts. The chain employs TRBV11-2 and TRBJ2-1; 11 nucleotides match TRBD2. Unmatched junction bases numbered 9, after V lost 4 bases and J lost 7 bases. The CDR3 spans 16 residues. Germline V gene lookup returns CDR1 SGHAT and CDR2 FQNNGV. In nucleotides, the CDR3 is TGTGCCAGCAGCTCCCCCACTAGCGGGAGAAGGAATGAGCAGTTCTTC. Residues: CASSSPTSGRRNEQFF.

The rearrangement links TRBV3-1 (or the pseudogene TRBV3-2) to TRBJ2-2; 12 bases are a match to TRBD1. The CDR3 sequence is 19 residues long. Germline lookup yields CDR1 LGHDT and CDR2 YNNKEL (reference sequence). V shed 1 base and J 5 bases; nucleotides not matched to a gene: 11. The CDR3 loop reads CASSQVPGQGAFITGELFF. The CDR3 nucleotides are TGTGCCAGCAGCCAAGTTCCGGGACAGGGGGCGTTTATTACCGGGGAGCTGTTTTTT.

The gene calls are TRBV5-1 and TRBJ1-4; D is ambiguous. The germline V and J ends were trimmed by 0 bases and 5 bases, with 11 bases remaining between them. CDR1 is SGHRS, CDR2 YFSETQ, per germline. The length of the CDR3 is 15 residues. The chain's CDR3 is CASSLAAESNEKLFF. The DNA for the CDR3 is TGCGCCAGCAGCTTGGCCGCGGAGTCGAATGAAAAACTGTTTTTT.

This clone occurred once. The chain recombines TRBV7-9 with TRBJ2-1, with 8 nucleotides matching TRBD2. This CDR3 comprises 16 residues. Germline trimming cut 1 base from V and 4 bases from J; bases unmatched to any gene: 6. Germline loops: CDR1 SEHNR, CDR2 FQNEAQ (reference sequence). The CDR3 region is CASSLGSSGAYNEQFF. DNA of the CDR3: TGTGCCAGCAGCTTAGGGAGTAGCGGGGCATACAATGAGCAGTTCTTC. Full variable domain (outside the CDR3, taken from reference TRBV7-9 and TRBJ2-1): DTGVSQNPRHKITKRGQNVTFRCDPISEHNRLYWYRQTLGQGPEFLTYFQNEAQLEKSRLLSDRFSAERPKGSFSTLEIQRTEQGDSAMYLCASSLGSSGAYNEQFFGPGTRLTVL.

In DNA, the CDR3 is TGTGCCAGCAGCCCTGGACTAGCGGCTGCCCCCAATGAGCAGTTCTTC. Its protein product is CASSPGLAAAPNEQFF. This chain links TRBV6-6 with TRBJ2-1, with 10 bases that match TRBD2. The CDR3 loop spans 16 amino acids. V lost 6 bases to trimming and J lost 6 bases; unmatched junction nucleotides: 11. CDR1 and CDR2 (germline): MNHNY, SVGAGI (reference sequence).

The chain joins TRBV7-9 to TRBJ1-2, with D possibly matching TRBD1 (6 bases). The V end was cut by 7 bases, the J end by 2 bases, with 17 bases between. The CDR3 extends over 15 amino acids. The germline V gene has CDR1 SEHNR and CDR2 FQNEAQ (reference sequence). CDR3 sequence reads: CASTAGGQSNYGYTF. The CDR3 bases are TGTGCCAGCACCGCGGGAGGACAGTCCAACTATGGCTACACCTTC.